This T cell receptor beta chain was captured in a study of shared clonotypes between healthy human individuals. Findings of the study overall: Blood was the sole source, and tissue repertoires probably differ. Some naive CD4 clonotypes, 5% to 5.5%, turned up in common across several donors. Incomplete sequencing of sorted subsets was indicated by rarefaction despite large depth.

Germline CDR1 reads MNHNS; CDR2 reads SASEGT. There are 18 residues in the CDR3. V dropped 2 bases and J dropped 8; count of bases not matched to a gene: 12. The table came from immunoSEQ multiplex PCR; TCRdb's copy has only in-frame clones and leaves some out. The sample yields 2,500,000 or so clones, just under 95% seen once. Points on this clone: Its antigen is not known.

Caucasian adults living in Nashville, Tennessee, provided all samples. What was sequenced was naive CD4+ T cells from PBMCs. As for subset: CD45RA+ positively selected. The V call is TRBV6-1, the J call TRBJ2-1, with 13 bases identical to TRBD2. This clonotype originated in a man aged 18 to 29 in good health. Some clones in this sample may be carry-over from other donors' samples. The CDR3 sequence is CASSENGGGLAGEYEQFF. CDR3 sequence (DNA): TGTGCCAGCAGTGAAAATGGTGGAGGACTAGCGGGAGAATATGAGCAGTTCTTC.